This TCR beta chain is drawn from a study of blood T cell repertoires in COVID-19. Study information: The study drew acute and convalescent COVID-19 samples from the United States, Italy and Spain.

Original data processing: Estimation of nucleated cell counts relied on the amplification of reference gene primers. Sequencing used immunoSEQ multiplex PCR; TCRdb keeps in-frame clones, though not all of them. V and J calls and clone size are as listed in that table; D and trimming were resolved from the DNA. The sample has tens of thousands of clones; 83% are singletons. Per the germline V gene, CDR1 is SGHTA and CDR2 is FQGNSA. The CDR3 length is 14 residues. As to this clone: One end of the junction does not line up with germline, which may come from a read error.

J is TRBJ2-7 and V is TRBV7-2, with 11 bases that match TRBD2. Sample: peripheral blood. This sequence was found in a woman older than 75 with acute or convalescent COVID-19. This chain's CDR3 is CASSLDIETSGVRF. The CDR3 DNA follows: TGTGCCAGCAGCTTAGATATTGAGACTAGCGGGGTCCGCTTC.